Presented here are 10 T cell receptor delta chains from one specimen sequenced in a study of gamma delta lymphoproliferative disorders and STAT genes. TCRdb re-processed the multiplex PCR reads using CATT. The profile shows approximately 1,200 delta-chain clones, about 1.8% of them singletons. Genomic DNA from isolated PBMCs served as the sequencing template. Sequenced sample: blood. These receptor sequences come from a human donor in good health.

To note about this clone: This DNA's translation and the protein TCRdb lists, from a much larger clone, do not match at residue 7, likely due to a read error; the protein shown is translated from the DNA. The CDR3 region is CACDPPCLLGDTSDKLIF. CDR3 bases: TGTGCCTGTGACCCCCCCTGCCTCCTGGGGGATACTAGCGATAAACTCATCTTT. The chain couples TRDV2 to TRDJ1; 11 nucleotides align to TRDD3. The V gene's germline CDR1 is GEAIGNYY and CDR2 EKD. This CDR3 contains 18 residues. V was clipped by 3 bases and J by 4 bases; unmatched bases: 15.

In this sample, this clone turned up a few times. The protein TCRdb lists belongs to a much larger clone and differs from this DNA's translation at residue 8, which points to a read error; the protein shown is made from the DNA. This sequence joins TRDV2 and TRDJ1; tentatively, D is TRDD3 (5 bases). Between the trimmed V and J ends, which lost 3 bases and 0 bases, there was a span of 25 bases. The CDR3 runs to 19 residues. In germline, CDR1 is GEAIGNYY, CDR2 EKD. CDR3 bases: TGTGCCTGTGACTTTTTGGGACACGCTACCCGGGGGGACACCGATAAACTCATCTTT. This encodes CACDFLGHATRGDTDKLIF.

This clone came up a few times. A far larger clone is a single base away, which makes a read error likely. The same CDR3 is also encoded by other DNA sequences in this sample. Here the CDR3 DNA reads TGTGCTCTTGGGGAAAAAGACTGGGGGATCAGGTACACCGACAAACTCATCTTT. It specifies CALGEKDWGIRYTDKLIF. The rearrangement links TRDV1 to TRDJ1, with 10 bases lining up with TRDD3. The CDR3 spans 18 residues. Germline V lookup: CDR1 TSWWSYY, CDR2 QGS.

This clone was seen a handful of times. It is unclear where the CDR3 begins or ends on the DNA, so no DNA is shown, and the CDR3 is as TCRdb lists it. CDR3 region: CASVQQLKRRLSTWDPPWADKLIF. The chain combines TRAV29/DV5 with TRDJ1; TRDD3, the table's D call, was not compared with the DNA. Counting both end residues, the CDR3 totals 24 amino acids. Germline loops: CDR1 NSMFDY, CDR2 ISSIKDK.

This clone has a handful of counts. It differs at one base from a far larger clone, so likely a read error. The sample contains more than one DNA sequence encoding this CDR3. CDR3 residues: CACDTVGGPGGTDKLIF. The CDR3 DNA follows: TGTGCCTGTGACACCGTCGGGGGACCCGGGGGCACTGATAAACTCATCTTT. The chain links TRDV2 to TRDJ1; weak D call: TRDD3 (6 bases). Germline V lookup: CDR1 GEAIGNYY, CDR2 EKD. V lost 0 bases, J lost 5 bases, and 21 bases lay in between. The CDR3 loop spans 17 amino acids.

Points on this clone: TCRdb records a much larger clone's protein for this DNA, with a difference at residue 5 that likely arises from a read error; the protein given is the translation of the DNA. The rearrangement joins TRDV1 to TRDJ1; 12 positions match TRDD3. Germline loops: CDR1 TSWWSYY, CDR2 QGS. The CDR3 extends over 23 amino acids. The trim removed 5 bases at V and 6 bases at J, leaving 31 bases unmatched. The CDR3 region is CALGFQSSSTRVWGIRGLNKLIF. For the CDR3, the DNA is TGTGCTCTTGGGTTCCAATCTTCCTCTACGCGGGTCTGGGGGATACGAGGGCTAAATAAACTCATCTTT.

On this clone itself: The amino acid sequence in TCRdb belongs to a much larger clone and departs from this DNA's translation at residue 8, likely a sequencing read error; the sequence shown is translated from the DNA. CDR3 loop: CACDTLGNRWADKLIF. The CDR3 DNA follows: TGTGCCTGTGACACCTTGGGGAATCGGTGGGCCGATAAACTCATCTTT. The genes are TRDV2 and TRDJ1, with D perhaps matching TRDD3 (5 bases). Trimming pared 0 bases from V and 3 bases from J, leaving 16 bases between. Germline V gives CDR1 GEAIGNYY, CDR2 EKD. This CDR3 region has 16 residues.

This clone showed up just a few times. This probably arose from a read error, given a far larger clone one base away. The sample has other DNA sequences that encode this CDR3 too. The chain employs TRDV1 and TRDJ1; 12 bases map to TRDD3. Germline CDR1 is TSWWSYY and CDR2 is QGS. The trim removed 4 bases at V and 6 bases at J, leaving 30 bases unmatched. This CDR3 has 23 amino acids. CDR3 protein: CALGVQSSSTRVWGIRGLNKLIF. The CDR3 region has the DNA TGTGCTCTTGGGGTTCAATCTTCCTCTACGCGGGTCTGGGGGATACGAGGGCTAAATAAACTCATCTTT.

A few counts support this clone. TCRdb shows a much larger clone's protein in place of this DNA's translation, and the two differ at residue 5, likely through a read error; the protein shown is translated from the DNA. V usage is TRDV2 and J usage is TRDJ1, with 7 bases matching TRDD3. Trimming took 0 bases from V and 0 from J; bases not matched to a gene: 9. CDR3 length: 17 residues. In germline, CDR1 is GEAIGNYY, CDR2 EKD. CDR3 loop: CACDTVSGGSYTDKLIF. The CDR3 bases are TGTGCCTGTGACACCGTTTCGGGGGGATCTTACACCGATAAACTCATCTTT.

Relative to its sample, this clone is medium-sized. This likely came from a read error, as a far larger clone is one base away. Other DNA variants within this sample encode the same CDR3. J is TRDJ1 and V is TRDV2; 8 bases line up with TRDD3. In germline, CDR1 is GEAIGNYY, CDR2 EKD. The CDR3 sequence is 16 residues long. The CDR3 DNA reads as TGTGCCTGCGACACCTTGGGGGATCGGTGGGCCGATAAACTCATCTTT. The encoded protein is CACDTLGDRWADKLIF.